This TCR beta chain stems from a study of cytomegalovirus exposure and HLA in healthy donors. Study in general: Previous work identified roughly 120 million unique TCR beta sequences from approximately 190 million T cells. Study-level points and caveats: Being indistinguishable, some V segments were excluded, TRBV6-2 and TRBV6-3 among them. It was taken for granted in presence/absence analyses that sequencing depth across donors was roughly uniform.

Comments on this clone: No antigen is known for it.

The germline V and J ends were trimmed by 0 bases and 2 bases, with 11 bases remaining between them. The CDR3 consists of 16 residues. Per germline, CDR1 SGDLS and CDR2 YYNGEE. Both 60 Vbeta primers and 13 Jbeta primers went into the PCR. Sequencing was performed with immunoSEQ multiplex PCR; in TCRdb, only in-frame clones are kept and a portion is missing. The data hold around 140,000 clones, with approximately 65% observed a single time. The rearrangement links TRBV9 to TRBJ1-4; D remains unclear. Sequencing used PBMCs. This sequence originates from an older woman in good health and CMV-seronegative. The CDR3 region is CASSVGQQWTNEKLFF. The CDR3 nucleotides are TGTGCCAGCAGCGTAGGTCAACAGTGGACTAATGAAAAACTGTTTTTT.